This is a list of T cell receptor beta chains from one sample in a study of cytomegalovirus exposure and HLA in healthy donors. TCRdb's copy holds only in-frame clones and misses some; the assay was immunoSEQ multiplex PCR. The repertoire consists of about 84,000 clones, with 55% to 65% occurring once and the leading ten covering over 14%. The specimen sequenced was PBMCs. The receptors shown here come from a woman between 40 and 55 years old in good health and CMV-seropositive. Both conserved end residues are part of each CDR3. A D gene is named only where the DNA matches it firmly. Clone size, where shown, is once, few, many, or a class for clones that have expanded.

cdr3_aa	cdr3_nt	j_call	clone_size	d_call	v_call
CASSLVGQSMGEQYF	TGTGCCAGCAGTTTAGTTGGACAATCCATGGGGGAGCAGTACTTC	TRBJ2-7	-	-	TRBV27
CSVEDITAQTEAFF	TGCAGCGTTGAAGACATCACCGCCCAGACTGAAGCTTTCTTT	TRBJ1-1	-	-	TRBV29-1
CAWRTQANYGYTF	TGTGCCTGGAGAACTCAAGCTAACTATGGCTACACCTTC	TRBJ1-2	-	-	TRBV30
CASSLGETGFGSYEQYF	TGTGCCAGCAGCTTAGGGGAGACAGGGTTCGGATCCTACGAGCAGTACTTC	TRBJ2-7	-	TRBD1	TRBV7-9
CASRKDRTSSYEQYF	TGTGCCAGCAGAAAGGACAGGACCAGCTCCTACGAGCAGTACTTC	TRBJ2-7	few	TRBD1	TRBV2
CASSLYGSQSYNEQFF	TGTGCCAGCAGCTTATACGGGTCTCAATCCTACAATGAGCAGTTCTTC	TRBJ2-1	few	-	TRBV7-8
CASRTQTGIKYEQYF	TGTGCCAGCAGGACACAAACAGGGATTAAGTACGAGCAGTACTTC	TRBJ2-7	-	-	TRBV28
CASSQDGTRVDTQYF	TGTGCCAGCAGCCAAGACGGGACTCGCGTAGATACGCAGTATTTT	TRBJ2-3	-	-	TRBV4-2
CASIPPTSLSEAFF	TGTGCCAGCATCCCCCCCACTTCGCTGTCTGAAGCTTTCTTT	TRBJ1-1	-	-	TRBV2
CASSHRAAYEQYF	TGTGCCAGCAGTCACCGTGCGGCCTACGAGCAGTACTTC	TRBJ2-7	few	-	TRBV27
CASSLVRGEAFF	TGTGCCAGCAGCTTAGTAAGAGGTGAAGCTTTCTTT	TRBJ1-1	few	-	TRBV7-2
CASSLDRSLSYNEQFF	TGTGCCAGCAGCTTAGACAGATCCCTTTCCTACAATGAGCAGTTCTTC	TRBJ2-1	-	-	TRBV7-2
CASSSRGPDTQYF	TGTGCCAGCAGCTCCAGGGGACCAGATACGCAGTATTTT	TRBJ2-3	-	-	TRBV7-9
CASSLELGGSYTF	TGTGCCAGCAGCTTGGAATTGGGGGGTAGCTACACCTTC	TRBJ1-2	-	-	TRBV5-5
CASSPASRETLEQYF	TGTGCCAGCAGTCCCGCGAGTCGGGAGACGCTCGAGCAGTACTTC	TRBJ2-7	once	-	TRBV27
CASSFGGTGANVLTF	TGTGCCAGCAGTTTCGGGGGGACTGGGGCCAACGTCCTGACTTTC	TRBJ2-6	-	TRBD2	TRBV27
CASSFLAGESYEQYF	TGTGCCAGCAGTTTTTTAGCGGGGGAATCTTACGAGCAGTACTTC	TRBJ2-7	-	TRBD2	TRBV27
CAISESFGLSNTGELFF	TGTGCCATCAGTGAGTCGTTCGGACTATCGAACACCGGGGAGCTGTTTTTT	TRBJ2-2	-	-	TRBV10-3